These 5 T cell receptor beta chains were sequenced from one sample in a study of cytomegalovirus exposure and HLA in healthy donors. A multiplex PCR was run with 60 Vbeta primers and 13 Jbeta primers. Method: immunoSEQ multiplex PCR; TCRdb's copy keeps in-frame clones and lacks some. The table lists around 180,000 clones, 85% to 90% of them singletons. Sequencing input: PBMCs. The receptor source for this set is a woman in her late teens or twenties in good health and CMV-seronegative.

This clone was found a few times. The chain uses TRBV28 and TRBJ1-1; 7 bases match TRBD1. V gave up 5 bases and J gave up 8 bases; unmatched junction bases: 5. The CDR3 loop spans 12 amino acids. In germline, CDR1 is MDHEN, CDR2 SYDVKM. The CDR3 DNA reads TGTGCCAGCAGTCCGTCAGGGGGAGAAGCTTTCTTT. Protein: CASSPSGGEAFF.

This clone was seen once. The chain uses TRBV29-1 and TRBJ1-2; 8 bases match TRBD1. Germline V gives CDR1 SQVTM, CDR2 ANQGSEA. V shed 3 bases and J 6 bases; nucleotides not matched to a gene: 6. The CDR3 length is 13 residues. The CDR3 loop is CSVDSTGEDGYTF. The CDR3 nucleotides are TGCAGCGTTGACTCGACAGGGGAAGATGGCTACACCTTC.

The chain carries TRBV9 and TRBJ2-1, with D hard to call. The germline V gene has CDR1 SGDLS and CDR2 YYNGEE. V lost 4 bases and J 7 bases, leaving 9 bases between the germline ends. The CDR3 contains 12 residues. CDR3 amino acids: CASSPHGNEQFF. DNA of the CDR3: TGTGCCAGCAGCCCCCACGGGAATGAGCAGTTCTTC.

Regarding this clone: The germline gene is not matched at one end of the junction; a read error may be the cause. The chain employs TRBV7-7 and TRBJ2-2; TRBD1 is a possible D gene (5 bases). The germline V gene has CDR1 SSHAT and CDR2 FNYEAQ (reference sequence). This CDR3 is built from 15 residues. The CDR3 sequence is CASSPVQGGAGELFF. The CDR3 region has the DNA TGTGCTAGCAGCCCAGTCCAGGGTGGGGCCGGGGAGCTGTTTTTT. Complete variable domain (other parts from reference TRBV7-7 and TRBJ2-2): GAGVSQSPRYKVTKRGQDVTLRCDPISSHATLYWYQQALGQGPEFLTYFNYEAQPDKSGLPSDRFSAERPEGSISTLTIQRTEQRDSAMYRCASSPVQGGAGELFFGEGSRLTVL.

The V and J genes are TRBV4-2 and TRBJ2-1, with D possibly matching TRBD2 (5 bases). The CDR3 length is 14 residues. V was cut by 7 bases and J by 0 bases, with 10 bases left in between. CDR1 LGHNA and CDR2 YNFKEQ come from the germline V gene. CDR3: CASKGSGSYNEQFF. The CDR3 coding sequence is TGTGCCAGCAAGGGCAGCGGCTCCTACAATGAGCAGTTCTTC.